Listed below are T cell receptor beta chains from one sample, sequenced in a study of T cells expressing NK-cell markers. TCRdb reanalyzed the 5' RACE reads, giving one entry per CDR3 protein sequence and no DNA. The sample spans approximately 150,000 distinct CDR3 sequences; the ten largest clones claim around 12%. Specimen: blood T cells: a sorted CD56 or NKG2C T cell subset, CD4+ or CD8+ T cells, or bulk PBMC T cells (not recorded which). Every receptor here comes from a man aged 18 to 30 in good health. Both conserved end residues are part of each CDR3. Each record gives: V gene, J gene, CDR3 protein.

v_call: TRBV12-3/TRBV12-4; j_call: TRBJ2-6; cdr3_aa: CASRAGVSGANVLTF
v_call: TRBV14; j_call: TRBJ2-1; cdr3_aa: CASSQDLGRGLYNEQFF
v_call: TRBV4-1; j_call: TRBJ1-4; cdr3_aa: CASSQDAGGPTNEKLFF
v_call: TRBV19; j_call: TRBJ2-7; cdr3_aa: CASSPYGGSRNEQYF
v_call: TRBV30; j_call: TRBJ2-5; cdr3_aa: CAWTSGTGVQETQYF
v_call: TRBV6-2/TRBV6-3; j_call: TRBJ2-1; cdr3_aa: CATQSGTTYNEQFF
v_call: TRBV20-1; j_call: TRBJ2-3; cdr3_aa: CSATSSRGAATSTDTQYF
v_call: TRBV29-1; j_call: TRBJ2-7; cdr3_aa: CSVDMGGPYEQYF
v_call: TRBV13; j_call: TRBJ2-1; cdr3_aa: CASSPLAGGPHNEQFF
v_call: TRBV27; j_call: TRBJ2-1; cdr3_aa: CASSPKLRGNNEQFF
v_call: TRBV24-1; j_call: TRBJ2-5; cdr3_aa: CATSEVQDLQETQYF
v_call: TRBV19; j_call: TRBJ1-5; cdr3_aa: CASSTSSPGPQHF
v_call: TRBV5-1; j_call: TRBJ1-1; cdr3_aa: CASSLAGQDVNTEAFF
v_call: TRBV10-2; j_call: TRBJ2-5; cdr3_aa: CASSEGRFSSETQYF
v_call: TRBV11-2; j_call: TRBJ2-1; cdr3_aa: CASSLGRFEQFF
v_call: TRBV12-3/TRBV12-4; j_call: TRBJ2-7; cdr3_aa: CASTSDSFNEQYF
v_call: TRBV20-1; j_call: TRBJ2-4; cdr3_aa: CSARDLPQLGNIQYF
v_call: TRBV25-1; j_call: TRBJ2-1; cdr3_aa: CASSESGATYNEQFF
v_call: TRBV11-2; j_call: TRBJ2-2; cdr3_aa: CASTSLDRGTGELFF
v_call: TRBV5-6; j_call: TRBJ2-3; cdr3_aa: CASSLVSEPDTQYF
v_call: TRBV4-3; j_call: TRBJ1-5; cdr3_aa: CASSQGTGVNQPQHF
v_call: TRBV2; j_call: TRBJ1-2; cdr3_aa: CASTGIVGGYTF
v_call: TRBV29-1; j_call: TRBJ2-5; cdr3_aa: CSVPSGGKEYF
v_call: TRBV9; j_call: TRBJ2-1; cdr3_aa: CASTAEGIGSTIDNEQFF
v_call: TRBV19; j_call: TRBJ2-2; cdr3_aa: CASSIRVENLQGGELFF
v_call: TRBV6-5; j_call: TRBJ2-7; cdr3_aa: CASRLAYEQYF
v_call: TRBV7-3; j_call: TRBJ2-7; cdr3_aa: CASSLGTGGFYEQYF
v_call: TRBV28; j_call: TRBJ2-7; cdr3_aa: CASSLALGKQYEQYF
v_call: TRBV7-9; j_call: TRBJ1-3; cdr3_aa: CASNGRANTIYF
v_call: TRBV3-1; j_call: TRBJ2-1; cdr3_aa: CASSQATGDDEQFF
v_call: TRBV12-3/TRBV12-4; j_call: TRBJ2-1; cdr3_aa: CASTGTSGSNEQFF
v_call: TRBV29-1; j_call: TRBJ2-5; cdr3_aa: CSTPSGSKETQYF
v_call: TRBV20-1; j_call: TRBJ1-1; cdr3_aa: CSARRGPEAFF
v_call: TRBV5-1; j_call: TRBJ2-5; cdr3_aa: CARALGETQYF
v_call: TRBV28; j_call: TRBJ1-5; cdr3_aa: CASGRDNLQPQHF
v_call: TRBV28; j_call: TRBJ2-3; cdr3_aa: CASSLGASGSTDTQYF
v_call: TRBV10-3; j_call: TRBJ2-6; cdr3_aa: CAISEGAGSGANVLTF
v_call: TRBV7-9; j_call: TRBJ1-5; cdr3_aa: CASSRSTGIQPQHF
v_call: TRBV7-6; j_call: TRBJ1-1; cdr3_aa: CASSLELGRNTEAFF
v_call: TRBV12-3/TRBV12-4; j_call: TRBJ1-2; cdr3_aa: CASSQTGNYGYTF
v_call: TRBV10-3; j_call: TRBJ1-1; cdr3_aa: CAISPGTVNTEAFF
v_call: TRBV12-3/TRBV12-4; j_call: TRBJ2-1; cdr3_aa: CASGTGNEQFF
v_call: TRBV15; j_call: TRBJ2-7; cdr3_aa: CATSRDPIRDSLFEQYF
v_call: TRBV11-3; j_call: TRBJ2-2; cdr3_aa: CASSSYQSTGELFF
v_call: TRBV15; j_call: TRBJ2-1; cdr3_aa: CATSRRGGIEQFF
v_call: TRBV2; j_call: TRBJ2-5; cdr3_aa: CGLQGIVRETQYF
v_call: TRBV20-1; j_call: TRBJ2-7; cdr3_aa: CSARAQTSPTYEQYF
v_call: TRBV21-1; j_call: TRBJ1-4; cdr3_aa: CASSKKPYRGREKLFF
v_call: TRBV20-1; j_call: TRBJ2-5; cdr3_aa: CSARDRVSGQETQYF
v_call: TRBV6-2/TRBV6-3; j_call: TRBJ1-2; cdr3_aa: CASSYSNTGRGGYTF
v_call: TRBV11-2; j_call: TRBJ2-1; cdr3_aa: CASSLVGRGSYNEQFF